The T cell receptor (beta chain) under discussion was sequenced for a study of T cell changes during pregnancy in multiple sclerosis. The CDR3 totals 16 residues. V lost 5 bases, J lost 0 bases, and 5 bases stayed unmatched. Germline lookup yields CDR1 LNHDA and CDR2 SQIVND (reference sequence). Generated by immunoSEQ multiplex PCR, the TCRdb table keeps only in-frame clones and is missing some. The table has around 130,000 clones, 93% seen once. The sequenced sample was peripheral blood, obtained before pregnancy. The sequence derives from a female donor with multiple sclerosis, enrolled in a pregnancy study. This rearrangement joins TRBV19 to TRBJ2-5; 11 bases are a match to TRBD2. The CDR3 DNA reads TGTGCCAGTAGTCTCAGACTAGCGGGGAACCAAGAGACCCAGTACTTC. It yields the protein CASSLRLAGNQETQYF. The whole variable domain, filled in from reference TRBV19 and TRBJ2-5, reads DGGITQSPKYLFRKEGQNVTLSCEQNLNHDAMYWYRQDPGQGLRLIYYSQIVNDFQKGDIAEGYSVSREKKESFPLTVTSAQKNPTAFYLCASSLRLAGNQETQYFGPGTRLLVL.